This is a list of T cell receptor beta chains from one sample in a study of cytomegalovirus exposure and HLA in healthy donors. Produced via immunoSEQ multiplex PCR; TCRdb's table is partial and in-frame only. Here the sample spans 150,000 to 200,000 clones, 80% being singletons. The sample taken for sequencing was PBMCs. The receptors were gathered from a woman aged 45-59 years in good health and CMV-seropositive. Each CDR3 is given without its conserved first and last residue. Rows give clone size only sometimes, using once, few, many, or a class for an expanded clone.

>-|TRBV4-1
ASSQDLAGGFVSYNEQF
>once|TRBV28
ASRRTGLQGEQF
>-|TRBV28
ASSLAGLSSYEQY
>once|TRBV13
ASSSGAGGPGDTQY
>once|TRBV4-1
ASSQAGLAAPETQY
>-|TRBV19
ASSPRDRGNTEAF
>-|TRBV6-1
ASKGGGFTDTQY
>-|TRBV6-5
ASSPDGLFGYT
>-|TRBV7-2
ASSKATSGTDTQY
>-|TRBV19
ASSPSGSDTGELF
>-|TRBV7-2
ASSLVEDTEAF
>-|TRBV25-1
ASSESSVQGGSTIY
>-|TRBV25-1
ASSRGGDTGELF
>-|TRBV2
ASRAPNRGQY
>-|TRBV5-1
ASSSGGLSGGDQETQY
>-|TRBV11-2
ASSSTRQGGEKLF
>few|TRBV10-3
AISAPTGVDGYT
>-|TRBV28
ASSLSGEQY
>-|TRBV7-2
ASSFLLGELF
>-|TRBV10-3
AISEVAGLNSPLH
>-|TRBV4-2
ASSQDGTEEQY
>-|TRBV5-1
ASSPLLAGGPNTQY
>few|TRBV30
AWGTQALDTGELF
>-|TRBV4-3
ASSQDLTTNYGYT
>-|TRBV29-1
SVDVRPPLNTGELF
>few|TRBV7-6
ASSLYIGDDSNEQF
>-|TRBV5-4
ASSLGLAGAPYEQY
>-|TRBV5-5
ASSFWQGAMYEQF
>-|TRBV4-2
ASSQAGGSRRTDTQY
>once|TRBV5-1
ASSSRVGLADRDTQY
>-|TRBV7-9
ASSPQGSYTEAF
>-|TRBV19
ASRGGATDPYNEQF
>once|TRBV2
ASRQGALGSNQPQH
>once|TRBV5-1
ASSLDRVTDTQY
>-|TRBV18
ASSPPGGDSPLH
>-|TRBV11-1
ASSWGLAGYNEQF
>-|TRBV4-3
ASSQGVPPETQY
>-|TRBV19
ASSTQGTSYEQY
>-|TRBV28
ASSAVGQGDNQPQH
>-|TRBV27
ASGLMSRELF
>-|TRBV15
ATSRERGLTSYPLH
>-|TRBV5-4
ASSLQGTYGYT
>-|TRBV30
AWSDVGLAGDTGELF
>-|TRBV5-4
ASSLDPGETQY
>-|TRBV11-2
ASSSLQGTGNEQF
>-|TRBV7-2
ASSSQIYNEQF
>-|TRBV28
ASGSPSEGNQPQH
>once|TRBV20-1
SATFHSEQY
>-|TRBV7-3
ASSPRLAEYTGELF
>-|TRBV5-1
ASSEGQNTEAF